The 4 T cell receptor beta chains reported below all come from one sample, sequenced in a study of cytomegalovirus exposure and HLA in healthy donors. The PCR ran on 60 Vbeta and 13 Jbeta primers. The repertoire was sequenced with immunoSEQ multiplex PCR; TCRdb's copy has only in-frame clones and lacks some. The data show about 100,000 clones, with about 80% seen just once and around 0.76% held by the top ten. What was sequenced was PBMCs. The receptors stem from a woman aged 55-70 years in good health and CMV-seronegative.

The V and J genes are TRBV5-1 and TRBJ1-2; the D is unclear. CDR3 length: 13 residues. V was trimmed by 4 bases and J by 7 bases, leaving 14 bases between them. Germline assignment: CDR1 SGHRS and CDR2 YFSETQ. The DNA for the CDR3 is TGCGCCAGCAGCGGAGGTGGTAGCATTGGCTACACCTTC. Translating gives CASSGGGSIGYTF.

The gene calls are TRBV21-1 and TRBJ1-5; the table gives TRBD1 as D, unverified against the DNA. TRBV21-1 is classified as a pseudogene. The CDR3 runs 17 residues. In nucleotides, the CDR3 is TGTGCCAGCAGCAAAGGGGTAACAGGGAGCGACAATCAGCCCCAGCATTTT. This encodes CASSKGVTGSDNQPQHF.

The chain uses TRBV28 and TRBJ2-1; D possibly corresponds to TRBD2 (5 bases). Germline loops: CDR1 MDHEN, CDR2 SYDVKM. This CDR3 has 15 residues. Deletions cut 6 bases from V and 3 bases from J, with 15 bases between. Here the CDR3 reads CASSPLVTYYNEQFF. In DNA form, the CDR3 reads TGTGCCAGCAGCCCACTAGTCACCTACTACAATGAGCAGTTCTTC.

The rearrangement links TRBV15 to TRBJ1-2; D is perhaps TRBD1 (6 bases). Germline V gene lookup returns CDR1 LNHNV and CDR2 YYDKDF (reference sequence). This CDR3 comprises 13 residues. With 5 bases removed from V and 10 bases from J, the gap between germline ends came to 17 bases. In DNA form, the CDR3 reads TGTGCCACCAGCCCTTTTTCAGGGGATGACTACACCTTC. Translation: CATSPFSGDDYTF.